This is a list of T cell receptor beta chains from one sample in a study of control samples from healthy donors and cancer patients. The repertoire was sequenced with immunoSEQ multiplex PCR; TCRdb's copy has only in-frame clones and lacks some. Of around 120,000 clones detected, approximately 90% appear once; the ten largest clones hold 2.3%. Sequenced: blood. All receptors derive from an older woman in good health. Each CDR3 is given with its conserved first and last residue. D genes are given only for firm matches. A row's size may be missing; if present it is once, few, many or a size class.

j_gene	abundance	v_gene	d_gene	CDR3nt	CDR3aa
TRBJ1-3	-	TRBV3-1/TRBV3-2	-	TGTGCCAGCAGCCAAACAGGGCCGAGCTCTGGAAACACCATATATTTT	CASSQTGPSSGNTIYF
TRBJ2-4	-	TRBV24-1	-	TGTGCCACCAGTGATCCCTCCCTGATTCAGTACTTC	CATSDPSLIQYF
TRBJ1-5	-	TRBV6-1	-	TGTGCCAGCAGTGATGGGACTGGGAGTGGGGGGCAGCCCCAGCATTTT	CASSDGTGSGGQPQHF
TRBJ2-2	-	TRBV6-4	TRBD2	TGTGCCAGCAGCGGACCACTAGCGGGGGGGATGAACACCGGGGAGCTGTTTTTT	CASSGPLAGGMNTGELFF
TRBJ1-4	-	TRBV9	-	TGTGCCAGCAGCGTGGGAGGGTTGGAGGAAAAACTGTTTTTT	CASSVGGLEEKLFF
TRBJ2-7	-	TRBV27	-	TGTGCCAGCAGTTTTGCCAGGGGCGAGCAGTACTTC	CASSFARGEQYF
TRBJ2-1	-	TRBV2	-	TGTGCCAGCAATGAAGTTAATGAGCAGTTCTTC	CASNEVNEQFF
TRBJ1-1	-	TRBV4-2	-	TGTGCCAGCAGCCAAGAGAGGGGTTACACTGAAGCTTTCTTT	CASSQERGYTEAFF
TRBJ1-5	-	TRBV4-3	-	TGCGCCAGCAGCCGCGGACGGCTGCAGCCCCAGCATTTT	CASSRGRLQPQHF
TRBJ1-3	-	TRBV7-6	-	TGTGCCAGCAGCTTAAGCCCCTCGAACCGAGGAAACACCATATATTTT	CASSLSPSNRGNTIYF
TRBJ1-1	-	TRBV18	TRBD1	TGTGCCAGCTCACCACCGGGACAGCTGAACACTGAAGCTTTCTTT	CASSPPGQLNTEAFF
TRBJ2-5	-	TRBV15	-	TGTGCCACCAGCAGAGGGTTCATAGAGACCCAGTACTTC	CATSRGFIETQYF
TRBJ2-2	-	TRBV4-1	TRBD1	TGCGCCAGCAGCCCCGGGCAGGGGGCTGACACCGGGGAGCTGTTTTTT	CASSPGQGADTGELFF
TRBJ1-5	-	TRBV2	-	TGTGCCAGTGGAGGGGGGGATGCCAATCAGCCCCAGCATTTT	CASGGGDANQPQHF
TRBJ2-3	-	TRBV5-1	TRBD1	TGCGCCAGCAGCTTGGCTCGCCGACAGGGTGTGTCGACAGATACGCAGTATTTT	CASSLARRQGVSTDTQYF
TRBJ1-5	-	TRBV7-8	-	TGTGCCAGCAGCTTATTGTATCTTAGGAGCAATCAGCCCCAGCATTTT	CASSLLYLRSNQPQHF
TRBJ2-1	-	TRBV12-2	-	TGTGCAAGTCGCCTGACTAGCGGGCTTGACAATGAGCAGTTCTTC	CASRLTSGLDNEQFF
TRBJ1-6	-	TRBV7-9	-	TGTGCCAGCAGCTTAGGGGGTATCGACAATTCACCCCTCCACTTT	CASSLGGIDNSPLHF
TRBJ1-6	-	TRBV19	-	TGTGCCAGTGCCTTGGAGGGCCGATATAATTCACCCCTCCACTTT	CASALEGRYNSPLHF
TRBJ1-1	-	TRBV12-3/TRBV12-4	-	TGTGCCAGCAGTCCACAAAACACTGAAGCTTTCTTT	CASSPQNTEAFF
TRBJ1-3	-	TRBV6-1	-	TGTGCCAGCAGTGAACCTGGCCCTGGAAACACCATATATTTT	CASSEPGPGNTIYF
TRBJ2-3	-	TRBV5-1	-	TGCGCCAGCAGCTTGGCGGGGAAAATCACAGATACGCAGTATTTT	CASSLAGKITDTQYF
TRBJ2-2	-	TRBV2	-	TGTGCCAGAACGAACACCGGGGAGCTGTTTTTT	CARTNTGELFF
TRBJ1-2	-	TRBV4-2	TRBD1	TGTGCCAGCAGCCTCTTGGGGACAGGCGGCTACACCTTC	CASSLLGTGGYTF
TRBJ2-7	-	TRBV18	TRBD2	TGTGCCAGCTCAGCCTCTAGCGGGGGCTACGAGCAGTACTTC	CASSASSGGYEQYF
TRBJ2-3	-	TRBV5-8	-	TGTGCCAGCAGCTTGGTTTTAGTCTTGGAGTATTTT	CASSLVLVLEYF
TRBJ1-6	-	TRBV5-1	-	TGCGCCAGCAGCTTGGAGGCCGGGGCCAATTCACCCCTCCACTTT	CASSLEAGANSPLHF
TRBJ2-5	once	TRBV28	-	TGTGCCAGCAGTTTTCCCTCGGTGGGGGCGAAAGAGACCCAGTACTTC	CASSFPSVGAKETQYF
TRBJ1-3	-	TRBV7-3	-	TGTGCCAGCAGCTCCCCAGGAGGGAACACCATATATTTT	CASSSPGGNTIYF
TRBJ1-4	-	TRBV5-5	-	TGTGCCAGCAGCGCTGGCGGGGTCTCTAATGAAAAACTGTTTTTT	CASSAGGVSNEKLFF
TRBJ1-2	-	TRBV11-1	TRBD1	TGTGCCAGCGGCGACAGGGGTGACTATGGCTACACCTTC	CASGDRGDYGYTF
TRBJ2-3	-	TRBV27	TRBD2	TGTGCCAGCACCATCCAAGCGGGGGAAACCCCTAGCACAGATACGCAGTATTTT	CASTIQAGETPSTDTQYF
TRBJ1-4	-	TRBV9	-	TGTGCCAGCAGCGTAGCCTACAGTGCAACTAATGAAAAACTGTTTTTT	CASSVAYSATNEKLFF
TRBJ1-4	-	TRBV7-9	-	TGTGCCAGCAGCCCAACCCGGGGCAGTCCTAATGAAAAACTGTTTTTT	CASSPTRGSPNEKLFF
TRBJ1-2	-	TRBV6-1	-	TGTGCCAGCAGTGAAACGAGGGATGGCTACACCTTC	CASSETRDGYTF
TRBJ1-2	-	TRBV2	TRBD1	TGTGCCAGCAGTGGTACAGGGGGCGGGTATGGCTACACCTTC	CASSGTGGGYGYTF
TRBJ2-2	few	TRBV29-1	TRBD2	TGCAGCGTTGAAGGGACTAGGGATTCGAACACCGGGGAGCTGTTTTTT	CSVEGTRDSNTGELFF
TRBJ2-3	-	TRBV2	TRBD2	TGTGCCAGCAGTGAAGTAGGGACTAGCGGGGATAGGAGCACAGATACGCAGTATTTT	CASSEVGTSGDRSTDTQYF
TRBJ1-5	-	TRBV24-1	-	TGTGCCACCAGTGCGAATAGCAATCAGCCCCAGCATTTT	CATSANSNQPQHF
TRBJ1-1	-	TRBV20-1	-	TGCAGTGCTAGTGGAGGGGAAGCTTTCTTT	CSASGGEAFF
TRBJ1-3	-	TRBV7-2	-	TGTGCCAGCAGCTTGCAGGGTGCGGGAAACACCATATATTTT	CASSLQGAGNTIYF
TRBJ2-2	-	TRBV19	-	TGTGCCAGTACCCCACTCGGGGGGCGTACCGGGGAGCTGTTTTTT	CASTPLGGRTGELFF
TRBJ2-1	-	TRBV5-6	-	TGTGCCAGCAGCCCAAGGGACTTTTTAAATGAGCAGTTCTTC	CASSPRDFLNEQFF
TRBJ2-3	few	TRBV5-1	-	TGCGCCAGCAGCTTGGTAGGAACAGATACGCAGTATTTT	CASSLVGTDTQYF
TRBJ1-1	-	TRBV5-1	TRBD1	TGCGCCAGCAGCCAACCCCAGGGGGGGGACACTGAAGCTTTCTTT	CASSQPQGGDTEAFF
TRBJ2-5	once	TRBV9	-	TGTGCCAGCAGCGTAGCGTCGGACGGGAAGACCCAGTACTTC	CASSVASDGKTQYF
TRBJ2-7	-	TRBV19	-	TGTGCCAGTAGTTTCAGGAGAGCCTACGAGCAGTACTTC	CASSFRRAYEQYF
TRBJ2-7	-	TRBV4-1	-	TGCGCCAGCAGCCAAGTGGCGGGGACCGAGCAGTACTTC	CASSQVAGTEQYF
TRBJ2-5	-	TRBV4-3	TRBD2	TGCGCCAGCAGCCAAGAACTAGCGGAACACCTTGACTTC	CASSQELAEHLDF
TRBJ1-4	-	TRBV3-1/TRBV3-2	-	TGTGCCAGCAGCCTCCACGGGGAGGCAACTAATGAAAAACTGTTTTTT	CASSLHGEATNEKLFF
TRBJ1-5	-	TRBV12-5	-	TGTGCTAGTGGTTTGGTACTTTACGTAAGCAATCAGCCCCAGCATTTT	CASGLVLYVSNQPQHF
TRBJ1-5	-	TRBV6-6	-	TGTGCCAGCAGTTACGGGCAAGCCAATCAGCCCCAGCATTTT	CASSYGQANQPQHF